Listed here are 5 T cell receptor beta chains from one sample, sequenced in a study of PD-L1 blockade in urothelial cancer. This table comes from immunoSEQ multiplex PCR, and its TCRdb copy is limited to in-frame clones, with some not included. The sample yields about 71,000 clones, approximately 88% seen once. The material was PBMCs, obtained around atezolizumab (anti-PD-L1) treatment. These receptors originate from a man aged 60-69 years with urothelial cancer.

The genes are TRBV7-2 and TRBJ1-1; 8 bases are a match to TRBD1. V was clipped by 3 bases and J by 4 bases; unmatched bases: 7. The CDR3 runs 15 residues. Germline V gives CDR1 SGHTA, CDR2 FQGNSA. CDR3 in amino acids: CASSFTGGKGTEAFF. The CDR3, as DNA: TGTGCCAGCAGCTTCACAGGGGGGAAGGGCACTGAAGCTTTCTTT.

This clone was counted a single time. For the CDR3, the DNA is TGTGCCAGCTCACCACCCTTATCAGGCCAAGTCACCGGGGAGCTGTTTTTT. Translation gives CASSPPLSGQVTGELFF. This rearrangement joins TRBV18 to TRBJ2-2; no firm D call. CDR3 size: 17 residues. V shed 0 bases and J shed 4 bases, with 15 bases lying between them. Germline CDR1 reads KGHSH; CDR2 reads LQKENI.

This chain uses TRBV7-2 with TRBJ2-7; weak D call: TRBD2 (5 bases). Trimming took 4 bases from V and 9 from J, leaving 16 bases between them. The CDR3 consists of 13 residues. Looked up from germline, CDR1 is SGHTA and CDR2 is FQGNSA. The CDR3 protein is CASSSARRAAQYF. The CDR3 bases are TGTGCCAGCAGCTCAGCAAGGCGGGCTGCGCAGTACTTC.

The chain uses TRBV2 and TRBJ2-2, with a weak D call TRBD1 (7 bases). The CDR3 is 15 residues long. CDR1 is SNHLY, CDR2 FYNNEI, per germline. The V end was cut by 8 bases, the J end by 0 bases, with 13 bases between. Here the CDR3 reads CASGRDSTNTGELFF. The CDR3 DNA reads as TGTGCCAGCGGGCGGGACAGCACGAACACCGGGGAGCTGTTTTTT.

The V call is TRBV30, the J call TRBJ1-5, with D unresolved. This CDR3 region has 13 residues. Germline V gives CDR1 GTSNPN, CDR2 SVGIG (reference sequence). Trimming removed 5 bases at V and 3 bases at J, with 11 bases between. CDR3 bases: TGTGCCTGGGCCGGGAACCTCAATCAGCCCCAGCATTTT. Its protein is CAWAGNLNQPQHF.